The sample holds a few counts of the clone carrying this TCR beta chain. Then a second PCR, running roughly 7 to 11 cycles, was carried out with a sample-barcoded 5' primer and a J-beta primer mix. TCRdb itself ran the 5' RACE reads through MiXCR, one entry per CDR3 protein. The sample contains about 560,000 distinct CDR3 sequences, about 27% of which appear only once. The entry originates in a study of blood T cells in healthy people across ages. The donors, aged roughly 6 to 100, were healthy Caucasians from Russia. The same sample was also studied in work on T cells of mothers and their children.

The TCR was taken from a boy between 2 and 10 years old in good health. The material sequenced was blood.

The CDR3 DNA sequence: TGTGCCAGCAGTGTGCCGGGACTAGCGGGAGTGAATGAGCAGTTCTTC. This gives the protein CASSVPGLAGVNEQFF. This rearrangement joins TRBV2 to TRBJ2-1; TRBD2 matches 14 bases. In germline, CDR1 is SNHLY, CDR2 FYNNEI. The ends lost 4 bases at V and 7 bases at J; junction bases unmatched: 6. The CDR3 totals 16 residues.